This section outlines one T cell receptor (beta chain) sequence together with its context. Its antigen is unknown. Indicated time point: week 47, end of study. What each vaccine dose contained was 300 ug of mutant IDH1 20-mer peptide, accompanied by topical imiquimod. In weeks 1, 3, 5, 7, 11, 15, 19 and 23, patients were immunized, eight times in all. This sample is part of a study of a mutant IDH1 vaccine in newly diagnosed glioma. Study summary: Radiotherapy alone preceded vaccination by 4-6 weeks; alternatively, vaccination started with temozolomide cycles. Visit V12 was at week 35; visit V13 was at week 47.

The germline gives CDR1 SGHRS, CDR2 YFSETQ. This CDR3 is 14 amino acids long. V was clipped by 1 base and J by 7 bases; unmatched bases: 6. Profiled with immunoSEQ multiplex PCR; TCRdb holds only in-frame clones, not every one. The table lists more than 30,000 clones, about four fifths of them singletons. Here the sequenced sample was PBMCs, taken from a glioma patient whose treatment included an IDH1 peptide vaccine. This TCR came from a man in his thirties or forties with glioma. This chain uses TRBV5-1 with TRBJ1-2; 8 positions agree with TRBD1. CDR3 region: CASSLPGGGGGYTF. The CDR3 DNA is TGCGCCAGCAGCTTGCCAGGGGGCGGTGGTGGCTACACCTTC.